This is a list of T cell receptor beta chains from one sample in a study of blood T cell repertoires in COVID-19. Method: immunoSEQ multiplex PCR; TCRdb's copy keeps in-frame clones and lacks some. The sample contains around 20,000 clones, about 91% of which appear only once. The specimen was PBMCs or T cells enriched from blood (not recorded which). These receptor sequences come from a woman aged 30 to 39 who had recovered from COVID-19. CDR3s include the opening cysteine and the closing phenylalanine or tryptophan. The D gene is left open where the match is weak. Not every row has a clone size; where given, it reads once, few, many or a size class.

d_call j_call clone_size v_call cdr3_aa cdr3_nt
- TRBJ1-1 - TRBV6-2/TRBV6-3 CASSYAGAEAFF TGTGCCAGCAGTTACGCAGGGGCTGAAGCTTTCTTT
TRBD1 TRBJ1-2 once TRBV20-1 CSASGDRASNYGYTF TGCAGTGCTAGTGGGGACAGGGCCTCTAACTATGGCTACACCTTC
TRBD1 TRBJ2-1 - TRBV3-1/TRBV3-2 CASSQTPGQGHNEQFF TGTGCCAGCAGCCAAACCCCAGGACAGGGACACAATGAGCAGTTCTTC
TRBD2 TRBJ2-7 - TRBV28 CAGGPGLEGHEQYF TGTGCCGGAGGTCCGGGACTAGAGGGCCACGAGCAGTACTTC
TRBD1 TRBJ1-2 - TRBV4-1 CASSQTGGGKGYTF TGCGCCAGCAGCCAGACAGGGGGCGGAAAAGGCTACACCTTC
TRBD1 TRBJ1-1 - TRBV19 CASSMGNRGLNTEAFF TGTGCCAGTAGTATGGGGAACAGGGGGCTGAACACTGAAGCTTTCTTT
- TRBJ1-5 - TRBV23-1 CASSHRYNQPQHF TGCGCCAGCAGTCACAGATACAATCAGCCCCAGCATTTT
- TRBJ2-3 - TRBV15 CATSREDWEDTQYF TGTGCCACCAGCAGAGAGGACTGGGAGGATACGCAGTATTTT
TRBD1 TRBJ2-5 - TRBV5-4 CASKRDRPETQYF TGTGCCAGCAAGAGGGACAGACCAGAGACCCAGTACTTC
TRBD1 TRBJ1-4 - TRBV19 CASRQGAREKLFF TGTGCCAGTAGACAGGGGGCTCGTGAAAAACTGTTTTTT
- TRBJ2-1 - TRBV7-3 CASSLPGLGEQFF TGTGCCAGCAGCTTACCGGGGTTGGGCGAGCAGTTCTTC
- TRBJ1-4 - TRBV5-1 CASSLEGENEKLFF TGCGCCAGCAGCTTGGAAGGAGAAAATGAAAAACTGTTTTTT
- TRBJ2-1 - TRBV2 CASNLSIEQFF TGTGCCAGCAACCTTAGCATTGAGCAGTTCTTC
- TRBJ1-5 - TRBV19 CASSATTLGKGQPQHF TGTGCCAGTAGTGCCACAACTCTGGGCAAAGGTCAGCCCCAGCATTTT
TRBD2 TRBJ2-5 - TRBV27 CASSLLGGVGQETQYF TGTGCCAGCAGTTTATTGGGGGGGGTTGGCCAAGAGACCCAGTACTTC
TRBD1 TRBJ2-5 few TRBV7-9 CASSQIPQTGVETQYF TGTGCCAGCAGCCAGATACCCCAGACAGGGGTTGAGACCCAGTACTTC
- TRBJ1-1 - TRBV28 CASSFGTEAFF TGTGCCAGCAGTTTCGGTACTGAAGCTTTCTTT
- TRBJ2-3 - TRBV10-3 CAISGQGTDTQYF TGTGCCATCAGTGGGCAGGGGACGGATACGCAGTATTTT
- TRBJ2-2 - TRBV30 CAWSVLRDTGELFF TGTGCCTGGAGTGTACTCAGGGACACCGGGGAGCTGTTTTTT
- TRBJ1-5 - TRBV19 CASSMQGAVYSNQPQHF TGTGCCAGTAGTATGCAGGGTGCAGTTTATAGCAATCAGCCCCAGCATTTT
- TRBJ1-2 once TRBV12-5 CASGSPGFSYGYTF TGTGCTAGTGGTTCCCCGGGGTTTAGTTATGGCTACACCTTC
TRBD1 TRBJ1-4 few TRBV23-1 CASSQSWFDRVNEKLFF TGCGCCAGCAGTCAAAGTTGGTTTGACAGGGTGAATGAAAAACTGTTTTTT